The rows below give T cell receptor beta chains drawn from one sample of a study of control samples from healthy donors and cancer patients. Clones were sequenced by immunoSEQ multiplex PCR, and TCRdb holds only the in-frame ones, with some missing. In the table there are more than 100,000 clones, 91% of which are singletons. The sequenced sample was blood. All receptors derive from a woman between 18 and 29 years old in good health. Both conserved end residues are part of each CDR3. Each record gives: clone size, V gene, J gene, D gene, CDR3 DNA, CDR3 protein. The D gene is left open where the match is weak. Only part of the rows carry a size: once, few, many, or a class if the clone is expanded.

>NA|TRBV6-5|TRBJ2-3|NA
TGTGCCAGCAGTTACGGGGGGGCCAGGACAGATACGCAGTATTTT
CASSYGGARTDTQYF
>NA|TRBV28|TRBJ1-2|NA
TGTGCCAGCTACAAAAGTTCTCGGCCTTCGAACTATGGCTACACCTTC
CASYKSSRPSNYGYTF
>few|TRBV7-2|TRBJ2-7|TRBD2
TGTGCCAGCAGCTTAGTTAGCGGGAGGGTTAGCGGCGAGCAGTACTTC
CASSLVSGRVSGEQYF
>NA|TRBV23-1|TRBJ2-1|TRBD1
TGCGCCATCATACTCTGCGAATATTTCTATGGACAGGGAGTTTCCTACAATGAGCAGTTCTTC
CAIILCEYFYGQGVSYNEQFF
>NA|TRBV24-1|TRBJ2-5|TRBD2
TGTGCCACCAGTGATTTAGGGGGACTAGCGGGAGGGCAGCAAGAGACCCAGTACTTC
CATSDLGGLAGGQQETQYF
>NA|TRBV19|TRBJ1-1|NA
TGTGCCAGTAGTATGGTTCCCTCGGGCGACCGGAGTGAAGCTTTCTTT
CASSMVPSGDRSEAFF
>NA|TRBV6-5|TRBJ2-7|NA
TGTGCCAGCAGCCCCGGCAGGGACAAATACGAGCAGTACTTC
CASSPGRDKYEQYF
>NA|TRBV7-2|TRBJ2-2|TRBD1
TGTGCCAGCAGCTTAGCGATAACCGGGACAGTGTCCGGGGAGCTGTTTTTT
CASSLAITGTVSGELFF
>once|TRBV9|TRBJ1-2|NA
TGTGCCAGCAGCGTAGTTGGACATCCTAACTATGGCTACACCTTC
CASSVVGHPNYGYTF
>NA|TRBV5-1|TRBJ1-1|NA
TGCGCCAGCCAAGCCGCACTCGAAGGGGGGCTTAGGGCGAAGAACACTGAAGCTTTCTTT
CASQAALEGGLRAKNTEAFF
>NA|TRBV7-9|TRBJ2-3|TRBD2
TGTGCCAGCAGCCTGGGAACTAGCGGGAGAGATACGCAGTATTTT
CASSLGTSGRDTQYF
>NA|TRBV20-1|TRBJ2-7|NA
TGCAGTGCTAGTCGAGACCCCATAGAGCAGTACTTC
CSASRDPIEQYF
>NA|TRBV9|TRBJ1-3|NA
TGTGCCAGCAGCCCCGGGACATCGGGAAACACCATATATTTT
CASSPGTSGNTIYF
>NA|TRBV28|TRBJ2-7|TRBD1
TGTGCCAGCACTGCCCAGGGGGCGTACGAGCAGTACTTC
CASTAQGAYEQYF
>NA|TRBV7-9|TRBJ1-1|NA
TGTGCCAGCAGCCGAGGGTGGGGCACTGAAGCTTTCTTT
CASSRGWGTEAFF
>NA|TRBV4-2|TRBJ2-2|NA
TGTGCCAGCAGCCTTTTACCCAGGGGCGCCTTGCGGGAGAACACCGGGGAGCTGTTTTTT
CASSLLPRGALRENTGELFF
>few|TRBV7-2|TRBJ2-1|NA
TGTGCCAGCAGCTTAGTTTCTGGTCGGGGGGAGCAGTTCTTC
CASSLVSGRGEQFF
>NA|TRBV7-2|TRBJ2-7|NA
TGTGCCAGCAGCTTAAATCCCCGCTACGAGCAGTACTTC
CASSLNPRYEQYF
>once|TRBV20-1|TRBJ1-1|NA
TGCAGTGCTAGTGGGACCCCCACTGAAGCTTTCTTT
CSASGTPTEAFF
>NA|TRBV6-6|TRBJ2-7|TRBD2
TGTGCCAGCAGTTACTCCGAGTTAGCGGGAGGCTACGAGCAGTACTTC
CASSYSELAGGYEQYF
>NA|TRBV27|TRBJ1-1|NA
TGTGCCAGCAGAACCGGGGGGTACAGGGCAGGCGGCACGAACACTGAAGCTTTCTTT
CASRTGGYRAGGTNTEAFF
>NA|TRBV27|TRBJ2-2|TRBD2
TGTGCCAGCAGTTTATTGGGACTAGGAGGCGGGGAGCTGTTTTTT
CASSLLGLGGGELFF
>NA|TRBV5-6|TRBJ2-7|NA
TGTGCCAGCAGCTTGGGCGCAGGGACGGCCTACGAGCAGTACTTC
CASSLGAGTAYEQYF
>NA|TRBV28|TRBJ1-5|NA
TGTGCCAGCACCAATGGGGGGGCAGGGTTTCAGCCCCAGCATTTT
CASTNGGAGFQPQHF
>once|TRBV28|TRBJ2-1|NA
TGTGCCAGCAGGATGGAAGGTTACGATGAGCAGTTCTTC
CASRMEGYDEQFF
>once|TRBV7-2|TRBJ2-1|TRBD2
TGTGCCAGCAGCTTTCGGGGGGGCTCCTACAATGAGCAGTTCTTC
CASSFRGGSYNEQFF
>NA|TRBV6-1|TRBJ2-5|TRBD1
TGTGCCAGCAGTGAACAGGGGGTGTATTATCTTCGGGAGACCCAGTACTTC
CASSEQGVYYLRETQYF
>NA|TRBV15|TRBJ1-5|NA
TGTGCCACCAGCAGAGCGGGAACCTGGGTCGGCGATCAGCCCCAGCATTTT
CATSRAGTWVGDQPQHF
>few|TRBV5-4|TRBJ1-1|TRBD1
TGTGCCAGCAGCTTACAGGGGCCTGGGAGAAACACTGAAGCTTTCTTT
CASSLQGPGRNTEAFF
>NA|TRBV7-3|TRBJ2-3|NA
TGTGCCAGCAGCTTAGGGGTCCTAGCTTTGAGCACAGATACGCAGTATTTT
CASSLGVLALSTDTQYF
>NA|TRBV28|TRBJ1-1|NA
TGTGCCAGCAGTTTATGGAGCGGAAGCTTGAACACTGAAGCTTTCTTT
CASSLWSGSLNTEAFF
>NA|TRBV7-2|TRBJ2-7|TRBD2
TGTGCCAGCAGCAACTCGGCGGGAGTAGCCTACGAGCAGTACTTC
CASSNSAGVAYEQYF
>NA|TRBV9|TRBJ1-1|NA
TGTGCCAGCAGCGCATCATGGAACACTGAAGCTTTCTTT
CASSASWNTEAFF
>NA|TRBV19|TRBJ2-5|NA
TGTGCCAGTAGTATTTTTTGGGCCGGGACACAGCAAGAGACCCAGTACTTC
CASSIFWAGTQQETQYF
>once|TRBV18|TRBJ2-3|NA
TGTGCCAGCTCACTACTGGCCTCATATGGGCGGCATTCGATTAGCACAGATACGCAGTATTTT
CASSLLASYGRHSISTDTQYF
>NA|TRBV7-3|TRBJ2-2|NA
TGTGCCAGCAGCCCGGGCCGTTCAGACGGCGCCGGGGAGCTGTTTTTT
CASSPGRSDGAGELFF
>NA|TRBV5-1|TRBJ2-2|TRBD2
TGCGCCAGCAGCCCGCAACCTATAGCGGGGGGGGACACCGGGGAGCTGTTTTTT
CASSPQPIAGGDTGELFF
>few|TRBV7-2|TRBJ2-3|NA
TGTGCCAGCAGCTTTAGGGGGAGTGACACAGATACGCAGTATTTT
CASSFRGSDTDTQYF
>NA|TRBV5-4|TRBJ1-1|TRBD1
TGTGCCAGCAGCTTCGATCAGGGGGCCTACACTGAAGCTTTCTTT
CASSFDQGAYTEAFF
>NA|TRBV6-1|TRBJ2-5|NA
TGTGCCAGCAGACAACAACAGGGTGATGGGGAGACCCAGTACTTC
CASRQQQGDGETQYF
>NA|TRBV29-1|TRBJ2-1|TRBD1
TGCAGCGGGAGGGACAGGGGCCCCTACAATGAGCAGTTCTTC
CSGRDRGPYNEQFF
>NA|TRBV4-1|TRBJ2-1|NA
TGCGCCAGATTCGACCCCGGGACCTTACTCCCCCATGAGCAGTTCTTC
CARFDPGTLLPHEQFF
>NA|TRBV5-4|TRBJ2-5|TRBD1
TGTGCCGGACAGGGGGGGGAAGAGACCCAGTACTTC
CAGQGGEETQYF
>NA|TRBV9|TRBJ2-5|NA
TGTGCCAGCAGGCCCGGTGCCACAGACCAAGAGACCCAGTACTTC
CASRPGATDQETQYF
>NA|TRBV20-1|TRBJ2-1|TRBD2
TGCAGTGCTAGTGGCCTGAGACTAGCGGGAGGCAATGAGCAGTTCTTC
CSASGLRLAGGNEQFF
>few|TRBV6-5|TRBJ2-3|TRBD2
TGTGCCAGCAGAATAGCGGGATCCACAGATACGCAGTATTTT
CASRIAGSTDTQYF